This entry features one T cell receptor beta chain sequence. It was RNA transcripts that yielded the amplified TCR beta CDR3 regions. HTBI primers were used for first-round RT-PCR of the TCR CDR3. A single record per CDR3 protein comes from TCRdb applying MiXCR to the multiplex PCR reads. The sample lists roughly 500,000 distinct CDR3 sequences, about 45% occurring once. This record comes from a study of T cells in Graves' hyperthyroidism and ophthalmopathy. Diagnosis relied on clinical symptoms, serum thyroxine and TRAb, thyroid ultrasound and orbital computed tomography. V lost 11 bases to trimming and J lost 2 bases, with 12 bases between them. Germline assignment: CDR1 ENHRY and CDR2 SYGVKD. CDR3 length: 13 amino acids.

The genes are TRBV10-3 and TRBJ1-4; possible D gene TRBD1, 5 bases. The sequence was collected from an adult woman with Graves' disease, either hyperthyroidism or ophthalmopathy (not recorded which). Input material: peripheral blood or thyroid tissue (not recorded which). The CDR3 DNA is TGTGCCTCCCACCGGGACACTAATGAAAAACTGTTTTTT. The encoded protein is CASHRDTNEKLFF.